This T cell receptor (beta chain) came from a study of T cell repertoires in cytomegalovirus infection (dated 2019 in TCRdb). For context, the study as a whole: Peptide stimulations targeted recently identified HLA-C-restricted CMV epitopes, whose presentation resists viral immunomodulation, together with well-studied HLA-B-restricted epitopes. Donor HLA type was relevant to the analysis, as public TCR beta signatures indicated carriage of CMV infection together with the matching HLA type. Points the paper makes about the study in general: The ex vivo response was dominated by HLA-C-restricted CMV-specific TCR beta clonotypes, and the single most frequent clonotype in two of eight donors was supplied by these HLA-C-restricted clonotypes. Cumulative frequency of public TCR beta family members discriminated carriers of CMV infection plus the relevant HLA type in this cohort and an independent approximately 370-donor cohort.

TCRdb shows the sequencer as Illumina HiSeq 1500. The public reads were run again by TCRdb, first through fastp at Q25 and then through MiXCR, and only productive beta chains were kept. Entries are consolidated by CDR3 protein sequence, retaining the most common genes and DNA. A total of some 800,000 distinct CDR3 sequences appear in this sample, around a third of them only once. The ten largest clones add up to around 12% of the sample. Concerning this clonotype: Its specific antigen is unknown. Base-call qualities are not available, and no considerably larger clone is one nucleotide away.

The sample's treatment or condition, from its label and the paper: in vitro stimulation with specific CMV peptide epitopes to enrich CMV-specific T cells. The clonotype was recovered from a human donor in good health (CMV status not recorded). Some clones in this sample may be carry-over from other donors' samples. Sequences were derived from cultured CD8+ T cells from PBMCs, sampled from culture after CMV antigen stimulation.

The sequenced DNA: TGTGCCAGCAGTTTAAAGGGACTAGCGGGATACGAGCAGTTCTTC. Its translation reads: CASSLKGLAGYEQFF. Rearrangement joined TRBV27 to TRBJ2-1, with TRBD2 matching 13 junction bases. CDR1 and CDR2 are read off the germline V gene (reference sequence) as MNHEY and SMNVEV. From V the trimming removes 2 bases and from J it removes 10 bases, while the gene matches leave 5 bases of the junction unaccounted for. The cysteine opens and the phenylalanine closes a CDR3 of 15 amino acids. Solely the CDR3 DNA is kept, with 45 bases framed from the first base.